This T cell receptor (beta chain) was documented in a study of technical replicates of blood from several donors. Germline V gene sequence: CDR1 ENHRY, CDR2 SYGVKD. V was trimmed by 0 bases and J by 0 bases, leaving 3 bases between them. CDR3 length: 15 residues. Repertoires were generated with immunoSEQ multiplex PCR, while TCRdb's copy carries only in-frame clones and drops some. The data contain 80,000 to 95,000 clones, 92% of them seen just once; the ten biggest clones take up about 0.27%. Sequenced input: T cells isolated from PBMCs. The sequence was collected from a human donor in good health. The V gene is TRBV10-3, the J gene TRBJ2-6; D gene unclear. The CDR3 nucleotides are TGTGCCATCAGTGAGTCGAGCTCTGGGGCCAACGTCCTGACTTTC. It translates to CAISESSSGANVLTF.